One sample yielded the 9 T cell receptor beta chains listed below, sequenced in a study of CD8 T cells in ankylosing spondylitis. TCRdb independently ran MiXCR on the 5' RACE reads; one entry per CDR3 protein. The repertoire holds 300,000 to 400,000 distinct CDR3 sequences, with roughly 20% as singletons. The sample taken for sequencing was blood, either unsorted or a sorted T cell fraction (not recorded which). These receptor sequences come from a male donor with ankylosing spondylitis or in good health (not recorded which).

The chain uses TRBV2 and TRBJ2-7; 8 bases line up with TRBD1. The CDR3 contains 16 residues. Looked up from germline, CDR1 is SNHLY and CDR2 is FYNNEI. Trimming removed 2 bases from V and 4 bases from J; junction bases left unmatched: 10. The CDR3 is CASSERLAGGLYEQYF. In DNA, the CDR3 is TGTGCCAGCAGTGAAAGGCTCGCAGGGGGCTTATACGAGCAGTACTTC.

The chain recombines TRBV27 with TRBJ2-7, with D hard to call. The CDR3 contains 13 residues. Trimming stripped 6 bases from V and 5 bases from J, with 14 bases between. From germline, CDR1 is MNHEY and CDR2 SMNVEV (reference sequence). The CDR3 nucleotides are TGTGCCAGCAGCCCCGGCGGACGGGACGAGCAGTACTTC. Translated, it gives CASSPGGRDEQYF.

This clonotype is a singleton in its sample. The gene calls are TRBV7-9 and TRBJ1-2; D possibly corresponds to TRBD1 (5 bases). CDR3 size: 14 residues. CDR1 is SEHNR, CDR2 FQNEAQ, per germline (reference sequence). V was cut by 4 bases and J by 8 bases, with 17 bases left in between. The CDR3 DNA reads TGTGCCAGCAGCTCACCACGGAGGGGAGAGGGCTACACCTTC. It is translated as CASSSPRRGEGYTF.

The rearrangement uses TRBV7-9 and TRBJ2-3; D is tentatively TRBD1 or TRBD2 (5 bases each). This CDR3 region has 14 residues. Trimming pared 5 bases from V and 6 bases from J, leaving 15 bases between. CDR1 is SEHNR and CDR2 is FQNEAQ in the germline V gene (reference sequence). The CDR3 DNA reads as TGTGCCAGCAGCCATCGGGACCGCCGGGATACGCAGTATTTT. Translated: CASSHRDRRDTQYF.

The chain is built from TRBV2 and TRBJ2-7; no clear D. Trimming stripped 0 bases from V and 3 bases from J, with 9 bases between. Germline loops: CDR1 SNHLY, CDR2 FYNNEI. The CDR3 has 14 residues. The CDR3 protein is CASSEARRVYEQYF. The CDR3 coding sequence is TGTGCCAGCAGTGAAGCGCGTAGGGTCTACGAGCAGTACTTC.

The chain has TRBV29-1 and TRBJ2-1; 7 bases align to TRBD1. Germline assignment: CDR1 SQVTM and CDR2 ANQGSEA. The CDR3 is 12 residues long. Losses at the gene ends were 4 bases for V and 8 bases for J; bases not matched to a gene: 5. The CDR3 sequence is CSVVDRVDEQFF. The CDR3 DNA sequence: TGCAGCGTTGTTGACAGGGTCGATGAGCAGTTCTTC.

This clonotype showed up just once. V usage is TRBV20-1 and J usage is TRBJ2-7, with 7 bases identical to TRBD2. Germline trimming cut 4 bases from V and 2 bases from J; bases unmatched to any gene: 5. Germline V lookup: CDR1 DFQATT, CDR2 SNEGSKA (reference sequence). This CDR3 region has 13 residues. The CDR3 reads CSAKRDYPYEQYF. Here the CDR3 DNA reads TGCAGTGCTAAGCGGGACTATCCCTACGAGCAGTACTTC.

The chain joins TRBV12-3 or TRBV12-4 to TRBJ2-7; D gene ambiguous. The V and J ends lost 3 bases and 5 bases respectively, with 8 bases between them. CDR3 size: 12 residues. This chain's CDR3 is CASSFTTDEQYF. CDR3 nucleotides: TGTGCCAGCAGTTTCACAACCGACGAGCAGTACTTC.

The gene calls are TRBV4-1 and TRBJ2-3, with a tentative D call TRBD2 (5 bases). CDR1 is MGHRA, CDR2 YSYEKL, per germline. This CDR3 contains 12 residues. V shed 6 bases and J shed 5 bases, with 9 bases lying between them. The CDR3 sequence: CASRREGDTQYF. The DNA for the CDR3 is TGCGCCAGCAGACGGGAAGGAGATACGCAGTATTTT.